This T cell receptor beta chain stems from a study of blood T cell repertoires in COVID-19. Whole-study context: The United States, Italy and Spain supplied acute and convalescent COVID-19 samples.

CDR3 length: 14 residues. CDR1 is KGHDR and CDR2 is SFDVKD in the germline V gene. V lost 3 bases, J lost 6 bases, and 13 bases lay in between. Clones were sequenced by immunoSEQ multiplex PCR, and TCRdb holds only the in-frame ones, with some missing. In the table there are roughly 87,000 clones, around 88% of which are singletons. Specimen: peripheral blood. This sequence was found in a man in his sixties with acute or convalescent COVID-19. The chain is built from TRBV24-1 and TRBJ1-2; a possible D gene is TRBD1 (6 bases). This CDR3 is CATSDNRAFNGYTF. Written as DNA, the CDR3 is TGTGCCACCAGTGATAACAGGGCCTTTAATGGCTACACCTTC.